The subject of this entry is one T cell receptor beta chain. Its target is not known. The table came from immunoSEQ multiplex PCR; TCRdb's copy has only in-frame clones and leaves some out. The data contain tens of thousands of clones, 93% of them singletons. The CDR3 runs to 12 residues. CDR1 and CDR2 from the germline V gene are SGHAT and FQNNGV. The V gene lost 6 bases and the J gene lost 5 bases, with 10 bases spanning the gap. This sample was taken from a study of T cells in localized non-small cell lung cancer. Whole-study results and caveats: In adjacent lung appeared a median about 57 of the top 100 tumor clones. Heterogeneity cannot be ruled out, as sequencing used one tumor region only. T cell clonality was highest in uninvolved adjacent lung, above tumor.

The chain recombines TRBV11-2 with TRBJ2-5; the D gene is possibly TRBD1 (5 bases). The sample was peripheral blood, taken before any cancer treatment. This TCR came from a female donor aged 60 or older with stage I lung adenocarcinoma. The CDR3 DNA is TGTGCCAGCAGTCGGACACGGGAGACCCAGTACTTC. Translating gives CASSRTRETQYF.